A selection of T cell receptor beta chains follows, all from one sample in a study of PD-1 blockade in classical Hodgkin lymphoma. Only in-frame clones appear in the TCRdb table, and some are missing; sequencing was by immunoSEQ multiplex PCR. Among 64,000 or so clones listed, around 94% were seen once. The source was peripheral blood mononuclear cells (PBMCs), collected before the fourth cycle of nivolumab. The receptors were gathered from a human donor with classical Hodgkin lymphoma. CDR3s include the opening cysteine and the closing phenylalanine or tryptophan. Fields, in order: V gene, clone size, J gene, CDR3 protein. A row's size may be missing; if present it is once, few, many or a size class.

V gene: TRBV27; clone size: once; J gene: TRBJ2-3; CDR3 protein: CASSLWDRRTSRDTQYF
V gene: TRBV28; clone size: NA; J gene: TRBJ1-5; CDR3 protein: CASSWDSISNQPQHF
V gene: TRBV2; clone size: NA; J gene: TRBJ2-1; CDR3 protein: CATSRSYNEQFF
V gene: TRBV19; clone size: NA; J gene: TRBJ2-3; CDR3 protein: CASSPLGVSDTQYF
V gene: TRBV4-1; clone size: once; J gene: TRBJ1-4; CDR3 protein: CASSQTQYTNEKLFF
V gene: TRBV5-1; clone size: NA; J gene: TRBJ2-3; CDR3 protein: CASSSRGQGAIDTQYF
V gene: TRBV6-1; clone size: NA; J gene: TRBJ2-3; CDR3 protein: CASSEEHLFTQYF
V gene: TRBV2; clone size: NA; J gene: TRBJ2-3; CDR3 protein: CASSEPFTDTQYF
V gene: TRBV9; clone size: NA; J gene: TRBJ2-3; CDR3 protein: CASSVGATGGLRGTDTQYF
V gene: TRBV11-2; clone size: NA; J gene: TRBJ1-1; CDR3 protein: CASSLGFNTEAFF
V gene: TRBV27; clone size: NA; J gene: TRBJ2-7; CDR3 protein: CASTAHFDSYEQYF